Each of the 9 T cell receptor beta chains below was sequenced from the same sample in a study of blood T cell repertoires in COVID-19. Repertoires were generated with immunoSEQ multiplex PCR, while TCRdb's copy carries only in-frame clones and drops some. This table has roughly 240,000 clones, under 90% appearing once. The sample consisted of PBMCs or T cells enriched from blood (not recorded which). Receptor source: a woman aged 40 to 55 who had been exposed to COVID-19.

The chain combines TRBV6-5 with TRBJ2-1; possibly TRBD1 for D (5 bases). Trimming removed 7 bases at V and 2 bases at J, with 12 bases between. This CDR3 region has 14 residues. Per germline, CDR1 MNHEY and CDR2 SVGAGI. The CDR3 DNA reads TGTGCCAGCATTAAGGGGTACACCTACAATGAGCAGTTCTTC. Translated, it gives CASIKGYTYNEQFF.

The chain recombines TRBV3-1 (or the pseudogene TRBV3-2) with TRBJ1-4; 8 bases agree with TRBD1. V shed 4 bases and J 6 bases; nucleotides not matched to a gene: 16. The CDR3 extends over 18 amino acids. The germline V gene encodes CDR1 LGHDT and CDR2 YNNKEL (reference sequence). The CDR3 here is CASSRGQDAGGRHEKLFF. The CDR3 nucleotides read TGTGCCAGCAGCCGGGGACAGGACGCAGGGGGAAGGCATGAAAAACTGTTTTTT.

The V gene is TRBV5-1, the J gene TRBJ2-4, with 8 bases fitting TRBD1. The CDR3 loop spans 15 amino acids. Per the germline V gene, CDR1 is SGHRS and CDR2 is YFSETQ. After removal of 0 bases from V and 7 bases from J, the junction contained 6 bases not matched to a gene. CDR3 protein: CASSLGDRGENIQYF. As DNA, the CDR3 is TGCGCCAGCAGCTTGGGTGACAGGGGTGAGAACATTCAGTACTTC.

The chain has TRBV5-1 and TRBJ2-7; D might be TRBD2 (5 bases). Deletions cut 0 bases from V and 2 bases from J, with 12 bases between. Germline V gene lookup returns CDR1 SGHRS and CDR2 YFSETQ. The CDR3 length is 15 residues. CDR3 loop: CASSLDGGPAYEQYF. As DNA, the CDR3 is TGCGCCAGCAGCTTGGACGGCGGGCCCGCCTACGAGCAGTACTTC.

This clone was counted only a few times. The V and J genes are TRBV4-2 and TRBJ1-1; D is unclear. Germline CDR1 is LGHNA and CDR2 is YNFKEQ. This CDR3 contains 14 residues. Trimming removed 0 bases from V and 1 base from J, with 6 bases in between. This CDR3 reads CASSQDDSNTEAFF. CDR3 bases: TGTGCCAGCAGCCAAGATGACTCGAACACTGAAGCTTTCTTT.

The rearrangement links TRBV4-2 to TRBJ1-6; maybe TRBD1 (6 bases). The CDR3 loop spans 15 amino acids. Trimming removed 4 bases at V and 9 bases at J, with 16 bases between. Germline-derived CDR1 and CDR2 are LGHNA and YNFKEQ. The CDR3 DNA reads TGTGCCAGCAGCCGGTTGGACAGTCTAGGTTCACCCCTCCACTTT. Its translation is CASSRLDSLGSPLHF.

The CDR3 protein is CASSLDSPNEKLFF. The CDR3 DNA reads as TGCGCCAGCAGCCTTGACAGTCCTAATGAAAAACTGTTTTTT. The rearrangement links TRBV4-1 to TRBJ1-4; TRBD1 is a possible D gene (5 bases). CDR1 and CDR2 (germline): MGHRA, YSYEKL. Deletions cut 4 bases from V and 3 bases from J, with 9 bases between. The CDR3 spans 14 residues.

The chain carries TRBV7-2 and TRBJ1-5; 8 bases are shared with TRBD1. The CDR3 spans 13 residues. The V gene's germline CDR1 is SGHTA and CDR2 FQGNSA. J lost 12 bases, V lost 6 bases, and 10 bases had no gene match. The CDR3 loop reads CASSPQGDQVQHF. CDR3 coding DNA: TGTGCCAGCAGTCCACAGGGGGATCAGGTCCAGCATTTT.

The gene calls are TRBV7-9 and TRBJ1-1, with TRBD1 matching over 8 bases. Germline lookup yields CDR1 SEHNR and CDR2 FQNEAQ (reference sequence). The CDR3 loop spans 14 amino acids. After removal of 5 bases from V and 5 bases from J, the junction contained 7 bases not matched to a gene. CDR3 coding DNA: TGTGCCAGCAGCATATCGACAGGGGAGACTGAAGCTTTCTTT. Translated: CASSISTGETEAFF.